The 15 T cell receptor beta chains below come from one sample, sequenced in a study of T cell repertoires in cytomegalovirus infection. Antigens for these TCRs are unknown. TCRdb ran MiXCR on the reads and lists one entry per CDR3 protein. The sample includes roughly 570,000 distinct CDR3 sequences, under 45% of them seen just once. The starting material was cultured PBMCs, obtained from culture after CMV antigen stimulation. The receptors originated from a human donor in good health (CMV status not recorded). Some clones in this sample may be carry-over from other donors' samples.

The chain carries TRBV4-1 and TRBJ2-7, with D perhaps being TRBD1 or TRBD2 (5 bases each). The germline V and J ends were trimmed by 2 bases and 1 base, with 12 bases remaining between them. The CDR3 runs to 15 residues. The germline V gene encodes CDR1 MGHRA and CDR2 YSYEKL. CDR3 in amino acids: CASSQKERGSYEQYF. Here the CDR3 DNA reads TGCGCCAGCAGCCAAAAGGAGAGGGGATCCTACGAGCAGTACTTC.

V gene TRBV5-5 combines with J gene TRBJ2-1; D is unresolved. Germline V gene lookup returns CDR1 SGHKS and CDR2 YYEKEE (reference sequence). The CDR3 sequence is 15 residues long. The V gene lost 4 bases and the J gene lost 6 bases, with 17 bases spanning the gap. The CDR3 nucleotides read TGTGCCAGCAGCCAAGACAACCGACCGGTCAATGAGCAGTTCTTC. It encodes CASSQDNRPVNEQFF.

This chain links TRBV6-5 with TRBJ1-6, with D perhaps matching TRBD1 (5 bases). V lost 0 bases, J lost 9 bases, and 15 bases lay in between. In germline, CDR1 is MNHEY, CDR2 SVGAGI. CDR3 length: 16 amino acids. The CDR3 sequence is CASSYSSQGWGSPLHF. CDR3 DNA sequence: TGTGCCAGCAGTTACTCCAGCCAGGGTTGGGGTTCACCCCTCCACTTT.

This clonotype was seen a handful of times. The rearrangement links TRBV7-2 to TRBJ1-5; D unclear. Looked up from germline, CDR1 is SGHTA and CDR2 is FQGNSA. The CDR3 extends over 14 amino acids. With 3 bases removed from V and 11 bases from J, the gap between germline ends came to 17 bases. This chain's CDR3 is CASSFTSGNRAQHF. The CDR3 nucleotides read TGTGCCAGCAGCTTTACGTCGGGGAATCGAGCCCAGCATTTT.

This clonotype has just a few counts. This sequence joins TRBV7-2 and TRBJ2-1; D could derive from TRBD1 or TRBD2 (5 bases each). Deletions cut 6 bases from V and 8 bases from J, with 11 bases between. Germline V gene sequence: CDR1 SGHTA, CDR2 FQGNSA. The CDR3 runs 12 residues. Written as DNA, the CDR3 is TGTGCCAGCAGATTACTGGGGGATGAGCAGTTCTTC. Its translation: CASRLLGDEQFF.

The chain carries TRBV4-1 and TRBJ2-7, with D perhaps matching TRBD1 or TRBD2 (5 bases each). Germline CDR1 reads MGHRA; CDR2 reads YSYEKL. Trimming took 4 bases from V and 3 from J, leaving 19 bases between them. The CDR3 has 16 residues. Here the CDR3 reads CASSLTPRVAIYEQYF. The CDR3 coding sequence is TGCGCCAGCAGCCTCACACCCAGGGTAGCGATCTACGAGCAGTACTTC.

This rearrangement joins TRBV7-2 to TRBJ1-3; D uncertain. The CDR3 contains 14 residues. Trimming removed 5 bases at V and 4 bases at J, with 12 bases between. CDR1 and CDR2 from the germline V gene are SGHTA and FQGNSA. The chain's CDR3 is CASSRTVPGNTIYF. The CDR3 DNA follows: TGTGCCAGCAGCCGGACCGTCCCAGGAAACACCATATATTTT.

In DNA form, the CDR3 reads TGTGCCAGCAGTTTACAGTTCGGCAGGACTAACTATGGCTACACCTTC. Translated, it gives CASSLQFGRTNYGYTF. The chain couples TRBV28 to TRBJ1-2; D remains unclear. This CDR3 is 16 amino acids long. Germline CDR1 is MDHEN and CDR2 is SYDVKM. Trimming removed 2 bases from V and 0 bases from J, with 13 bases in between.

This clonotype was counted between two and nine times. V gene TRBV7-8 combines with J gene TRBJ2-7; 9 bases agree with TRBD1. The V gene's germline CDR1 is SGHVS and CDR2 FQNEAQ. The CDR3 consists of 14 residues. V was clipped by 5 bases and J by 1 base; unmatched bases: 3. This CDR3 reads CASSIGQGSYEQYF. The CDR3, as DNA: TGTGCCAGCAGCATCGGACAGGGGTCCTACGAGCAGTACTTC. Complete variable domain (other parts from reference TRBV7-8 and TRBJ2-7): GAGVSQSPRYKVAKRGQDVALRCDPISGHVSLFWYQQALGQGPEFLTYFQNEAQLDKSGLPSDRFFAERPEGSVSTLKIQRTQQEDSAVYLCASSIGQGSYEQYFGPGTRLTVT.

V is TRBV12-3 or TRBV12-4 and J is TRBJ2-1; D might be TRBD2 (6 bases). The CDR3 is 13 residues long. V dropped 3 bases and J dropped 9 bases, with 12 bases sitting between them. CDR3: CASSFTSSPEQFF. The DNA for the CDR3 is TGTGCCAGCAGTTTTACTAGCAGTCCTGAGCAGTTCTTC.

Here the CDR3 reads CASSQDLAGAETPSTDTQYF. The CDR3 coding sequence is TGTGCCAGCAGCCAAGATCTAGCGGGGGCCGAGACGCCTAGCACAGATACGCAGTATTTT. This chain connects TRBV14 to TRBJ2-3; 10 bases line up with TRBD2. V gave up 0 bases and J gave up 0 bases; unmatched junction bases: 12. The CDR3 contains 20 residues. Per germline, CDR1 SGHDN and CDR2 FVKESK.

This clonotype was seen only a few times. This chain links TRBV6-2 or TRBV6-3 with TRBJ2-5; TRBD2 is a possible D gene (6 bases). Deletions cut 6 bases from V and 7 bases from J, with 15 bases between. The length of the CDR3 is 13 residues. Germline V gene data show CDR1 as MNHEY and CDR2 as SVGEGT. CDR3 residues: CASRRTPGGTQYF. The CDR3 DNA is TGTGCCAGCAGGCGGACTCCCGGGGGGACCCAGTACTTC.

This clonotype showed up just once. V usage is TRBV2 and J usage is TRBJ2-3, with 9 bases fitting TRBD2. The CDR3 length is 17 residues. V lost 3 bases to trimming and J lost 0 bases; unmatched junction nucleotides: 7. Germline V lookup: CDR1 SNHLY, CDR2 FYNNEI. This CDR3 reads CASSDLGLAHSTDTQYF. Here the CDR3 DNA reads TGTGCCAGCAGTGATTTGGGACTAGCACACAGCACAGATACGCAGTATTTT.

J is TRBJ2-1 and V is TRBV10-3; 11 nucleotides agree with TRBD2. This CDR3 is 14 amino acids long. From germline, CDR1 is ENHRY and CDR2 SYGVKD. With 10 bases clipped from V and 3 bases from J, the junction kept 5 bases outside the gene matches. The DNA for the CDR3 is TGTGCCACCCAGACTAGCGGGATCTACAATGAGCAGTTCTTC. Translated, it gives CATQTSGIYNEQFF.

This chain joins TRBV11-2 and TRBJ2-3; 9 bases fit TRBD2. Germline CDR1 is SGHAT and CDR2 is FQNNGV. The CDR3 runs to 15 residues. Trimming at V came to 0 bases and at J to 6 bases, leaving 4 bases not matched to a gene. The CDR3 sequence: CASSLDRGRADTQYF. As DNA, the CDR3 is TGTGCCAGCAGCTTAGATCGCGGGAGGGCTGATACGCAGTATTTT. The variable domain in full, completed from reference TRBV11-2 and TRBJ2-3, reads EAGVAQSPRYKIIEKRQSVAFWCNPISGHATLYWYQQILGQGPKLLIQFQNNGVVDDSQLPKDRFSAERLKGVDSTLKIQPAKLEDSAVYLCASSLDRGRADTQYFGPGTRLTVL.